Listed below are T cell receptor beta chains from one sample, sequenced in a study of T cells in localized non-small cell lung cancer. Clones were sequenced by immunoSEQ multiplex PCR, and TCRdb holds only the in-frame ones, with some missing. The sample lists tens of thousands of clones, around 84% seen once, with roughly 35% in the top ten. The material sequenced was peripheral blood, taken before any cancer treatment. All receptors derive from a male donor aged 60 or over with stage II squamous cell lung carcinoma. Each CDR3 is given with its conserved first and last residue. A D gene is named only where the DNA matches it firmly. Clone size appears in some rows only: once, few, many, or a class for an expanded clone.

CDR3nt,CDR3aa,j_gene,d_gene,abundance,v_gene
TGTGCCAGCAGACCCCCGACAGGGGGCAGGAATGGCTACACCTTC,CASRPPTGGRNGYTF,TRBJ1-2,TRBD1,NA,TRBV6-1
TGTGCCAGCGGTCAAGAGACCCAGTACTTC,CASGQETQYF,TRBJ2-5,NA,NA,TRBV7-9
TGTGCCAGCAGCGGCGGATATGGGACCGCCGATCAGCCCCAGCATTTT,CASSGGYGTADQPQHF,TRBJ1-5,NA,few,TRBV9
TGTGCCAGCAGCTTAGGACAGGTGAATTCACCCCTCCACTTT,CASSLGQVNSPLHF,TRBJ1-6,TRBD1,few,TRBV5-5
TGTGCCAGCAGCCAATCGGACAACTACGAGCAGTACTTC,CASSQSDNYEQYF,TRBJ2-7,NA,NA,TRBV7-3
TGTGCCAGCTCCCCTTTCGGGGATAGCAATCAGCCCCAGCATTTT,CASSPFGDSNQPQHF,TRBJ1-5,NA,once,TRBV18
TGTGCCAGTAGTAAAGGACAGGGAGCCAAAACCTACGAGCAGTACTTC,CASSKGQGAKTYEQYF,TRBJ2-7,TRBD1,NA,TRBV19
TGTGCCAGCAGCTTGGAGAGGGATCGGGATCAGCCCCAGCATTTT,CASSLERDRDQPQHF,TRBJ1-5,NA,NA,TRBV5-6
TGCGCCAGCACCAACAGTGATACCTACGAGCAGTACTTC,CASTNSDTYEQYF,TRBJ2-7,NA,once,TRBV10-1
TGTGCCAGCAGCTTCCGGGACCCCTGGCAGCCCCAGCATTTT,CASSFRDPWQPQHF,TRBJ1-5,NA,NA,TRBV5-6